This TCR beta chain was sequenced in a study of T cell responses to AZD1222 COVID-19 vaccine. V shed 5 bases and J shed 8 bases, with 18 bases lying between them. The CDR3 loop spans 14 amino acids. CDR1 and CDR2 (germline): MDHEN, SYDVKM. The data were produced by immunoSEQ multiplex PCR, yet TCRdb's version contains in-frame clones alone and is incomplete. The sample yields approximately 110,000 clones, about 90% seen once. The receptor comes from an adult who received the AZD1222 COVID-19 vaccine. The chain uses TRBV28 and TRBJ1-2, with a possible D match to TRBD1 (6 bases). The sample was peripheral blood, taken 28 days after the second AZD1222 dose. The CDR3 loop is CASSPRDTGRGYTF. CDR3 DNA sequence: TGTGCCAGCAGTCCCCGGGACACAGGTCGAGGCTACACCTTC.